These 22 T cell receptor beta chains originate from one sample sequenced in a study of blood T cells in healthy people across ages. A sample-barcoded 5' primer and a J-beta primer mix were used in a second PCR of about 6 to 12 cycles. TCRdb reprocessed the 5' RACE reads with MiXCR, giving one entry per CDR3 protein. The data contain roughly 800,000 distinct CDR3 sequences, roughly 50% of them singletons. Input material: blood. These receptors originate from a man aged 25-40 years in good health.

The V call is TRBV2, the J call TRBJ2-3; D tentatively fits TRBD1 or TRBD2 (5 bases each). Germline V CDR1 and CDR2: SNHLY, FYNNEI. V lost 7 bases and J 0 bases, leaving 11 bases between the germline ends. This CDR3 comprises 14 residues. CDR3 coding DNA: TGTGCCAGCAAAGAGGGGCGAAGCACAGATACGCAGTATTTT. It specifies CASKEGRSTDTQYF. The variable domain in full, completed from reference TRBV2 and TRBJ2-3, reads EPEVTQTPSHQVTQMGQEVILRCVPISNHLYFYWYRQILGQKVEFLVSFYNNEISEKSEIFDDQFSVERPDGSNFTLKIRSTKLEDSAMYFCASKEGRSTDTQYFGPGTRLTVL.

This rearrangement joins TRBV20-1 to TRBJ1-2; D might be TRBD1 (5 bases). This CDR3 is 12 amino acids long. V shed 6 bases and J shed 8 bases, with 16 bases lying between them. Germline V gene data show CDR1 as DFQATT and CDR2 as SNEGSKA (reference sequence). In nucleotides, the CDR3 is TGCAGTGCCGAAGGCGAGGGGTACGGCTACACCTTC. It yields the protein CSAEGEGYGYTF.

The sample holds a few counts of this clonotype. The chain is built from TRBV7-9 and TRBJ1-1, with D unclear. Germline lookup yields CDR1 SEHNR and CDR2 FQNEAQ (reference sequence). Trimming shortened V by 2 bases and J by 11 bases, and 6 bases separated the two germline ends. The CDR3 consists of 10 residues. CDR3 DNA: TGTGCCAGCAGCTTACGGAGGGCTTTCTTT. This sequence encodes CASSLRRAFF.

The J gene is TRBJ2-1, the V gene TRBV7-6; TRBD2 might be the D (7 bases). The CDR3 extends over 15 amino acids. Germline values: CDR1 SGHVS, CDR2 FNYEAQ. Trimming took 8 bases from V and 7 from J, leaving 21 bases between them. CDR3 sequence reads: CASGRRGGGRNEQFF. For the CDR3, the DNA is TGTGCCAGCGGCCGACGAGGGGGGGGGCGTAATGAGCAGTTCTTC.

The chain carries TRBV28 and TRBJ1-2; maybe TRBD1 (6 bases). The V gene's germline CDR1 is MDHEN and CDR2 SYDVKM. Trimming pared 5 bases from V and 2 bases from J, leaving 15 bases between. CDR3 size: 15 residues. CDR3 protein: CASSDPRGANYGYTF. CDR3 DNA sequence: TGTGCCAGCAGTGACCCCCGGGGGGCGAACTATGGCTACACCTTC.

This chain joins TRBV20-1 and TRBJ1-4; D might be TRBD1 (5 bases). The germline V gene encodes CDR1 DFQATT and CDR2 SNEGSKA (reference sequence). The V and J ends lost 1 base and 6 bases respectively, with 12 bases between them. This CDR3 spans 14 amino acids. For the CDR3, the DNA is TGCAGTGCTAGAGGGGGCGGGGGGGATGAAAAACTGTTTTTT. Residues: CSARGGGGDEKLFF.

The chain uses TRBV20-1 and TRBJ1-1; D unresolved. Germline assignment: CDR1 DFQATT and CDR2 SNEGSKA (reference sequence). V was trimmed by 8 bases and J by 3 bases, leaving 19 bases between them. The CDR3 consists of 14 residues. CDR3 DNA: TGCAGTTCCAGGCCTGCTCAGATGCACACTGAAGCTTTCTTT. Residues: CSSRPAQMHTEAFF.

The chain carries TRBV29-1 and TRBJ1-1; D may be TRBD1 (5 bases). The CDR3 totals 11 residues. V was shortened by 4 bases and J by 9 bases, with 12 bases between the two germline ends. Germline lookup yields CDR1 SQVTM and CDR2 ANQGSEA. The CDR3 spells CSVVDQGQAFF. CDR3 in DNA: TGCAGCGTTGTGGACCAGGGCCAAGCTTTCTTT.

The J gene is TRBJ2-7, the V gene TRBV18; D might be TRBD2 (6 bases). The germline gives CDR1 KGHSH, CDR2 LQKENI. The CDR3 contains 12 residues. Trimming cost V 6 bases and J 7 bases, with 13 bases left between them. The DNA of the CDR3 is TGTGCCAGCTCGGACGCCAGCGGGGAGCAGTACTTC. It specifies CASSDASGEQYF.

The chain recombines TRBV7-9 with TRBJ1-4; possibly TRBD1 for D (6 bases). Trimming shortened V by 3 bases and J by 7 bases, and 9 bases separated the two germline ends. The CDR3 has 13 amino acids. The V gene's germline CDR1 is SEHNR and CDR2 FQNEAQ (reference sequence). The CDR3 DNA is TGTGCCAGCAGCTTTAAAGGGGGTGAAAAACTGTTTTTT. It codes for CASSFKGGEKLFF.

The genes are TRBV15 and TRBJ2-7; 7 bases are shared with TRBD2. The CDR3 runs 15 residues. V was clipped by 0 bases and J by 3 bases; unmatched bases: 5. From germline, CDR1 is LNHNV and CDR2 YYDKDF (reference sequence). CDR3 amino acids: CATSRDRGLLYEQYF. CDR3 coding DNA: TGTGCCACCAGCAGAGATCGGGGACTACTCTACGAGCAGTACTTC.

This chain connects TRBV10-3 to TRBJ1-2; weak D call: TRBD1 (6 bases). V was shortened by 11 bases and J by 3 bases, with 13 bases between the two germline ends. The CDR3 spans 12 residues. Germline CDR1 ENHRY, CDR2 SYGVKD. The DNA of the CDR3 is TGTGCCGCCAATACAGGGTACTATGGCTACACCTTC. It specifies CAANTGYYGYTF.

The rearrangement joins TRBV4-2 to TRBJ2-1; 12 positions match TRBD2. Looked up from germline, CDR1 is LGHNA and CDR2 is YNFKEQ. The J segment lost 3 bases and the V segment lost 5 bases, leaving 14 bases of the junction unmatched. The CDR3 is 19 amino acids. The CDR3 loop reads CASSSAPLAGGVFYNEQFF. The CDR3 DNA sequence: TGTGCCAGCAGCTCGGCTCCTCTAGCGGGAGGGGTTTTCTACAATGAGCAGTTCTTC.

This rearrangement joins TRBV5-1 to TRBJ2-3; D is ambiguous. Looked up from germline, CDR1 is SGHRS and CDR2 is YFSETQ. V shed 3 bases and J shed 6 bases, with 14 bases lying between them. This CDR3 has 14 residues. In DNA form, the CDR3 reads TGCGCCAGCAGCTCGAACCCAGTTGGCGATACGCAGTATTTT. This gives the protein CASSSNPVGDTQYF.

Only a few counts were recorded for this clonotype. The J gene is TRBJ2-7, the V gene TRBV28, with D tentatively TRBD1 or TRBD2 (5 bases each). The germline gives CDR1 MDHEN, CDR2 SYDVKM. The CDR3 totals 13 residues. Trimming pared 10 bases from V and 5 bases from J, leaving 18 bases between. Written as DNA, the CDR3 is TGTGCCACCACCGACCTAGTGGGGGACGAGCAGTACTTC. Its translation: CATTDLVGDEQYF.

The J gene is TRBJ2-1, the V gene TRBV5-1, with 16 bases matching TRBD2. The V segment lost 4 bases and the J segment 6 bases; nucleotides outside the gene matches: 13. The CDR3 contains 19 residues. Germline assignment: CDR1 SGHRS and CDR2 YFSETQ. CDR3 DNA: TGCGCCAGCAGCAGAATAGACCGGGGACTAGCGGGGGGGTTCAATGAGCAGTTCTTC. Its protein product is CASSRIDRGLAGGFNEQFF.

This clonotype has a count of ten or more. This may be a read error, as it is one base from a much larger clone. The chain has TRBV4-2 and TRBJ1-2; the D is unclear. The germline V gene has CDR1 LGHNA and CDR2 YNFKEQ. Deletions cut 1 base from V and 2 bases from J, with 11 bases between. This CDR3 region has 15 residues. The CDR3 reads CASSQAGGANYGYTF. The DNA for the CDR3 is TGTGCCAGCAGCCAAGCGGGCGGTGCCAACTATGGCTACACCTTC.

This clonotype has more than one count but fewer than ten. CDR3 in amino acids: CSARQGAVYGYTF. DNA for the CDR3: TGCAGCGCTCGACAGGGGGCTGTCTATGGCTACACCTTC. The chain carries TRBV29-1 and TRBJ1-2; 10 bases fit TRBD1. CDR1 is SQVTM, CDR2 ANQGSEA, per germline. The CDR3 has 13 residues. V lost 7 bases and J lost 4; bases outside the gene matches: 6.

The chain is built from TRBV29-1 and TRBJ2-5; D is perhaps TRBD2 (6 bases). The length of the CDR3 is 13 residues. CDR1 and CDR2 (germline): SQVTM, ANQGSEA. The V and J ends lost 8 bases and 4 bases respectively, with 17 bases between them. The CDR3 sequence: CSTHREPGETQYF. Written as DNA, the CDR3 is TGCAGCACTCACCGGGAGCCGGGAGAGACCCAGTACTTC.

J is TRBJ2-1 and V is TRBV2, with 11 positions matching TRBD2. Germline CDR1 reads SNHLY; CDR2 reads FYNNEI. V lost 6 bases, J lost 6 bases, and 4 bases stayed unmatched. The CDR3 covers 14 residues. In nucleotides, the CDR3 is TGTGCCAGCAGCAAGACTAGCGGGACCAATGAGCAGTTCTTC. The encoded protein is CASSKTSGTNEQFF.

This chain links TRBV5-1 with TRBJ2-6, with D possibly called TRBD1 or TRBD2 (5 bases each). The germline V gene encodes CDR1 SGHRS and CDR2 YFSETQ. The CDR3 length is 19 residues. V shed 4 bases and J shed 0 bases, with 20 bases lying between them. The CDR3 bases are TGCGCCAGCAGCCGGCCGAACCGGGACCCAAGCTCTGGGGCCAACGTCCTGACTTTC. It yields the protein CASSRPNRDPSSGANVLTF.

This rearrangement joins TRBV20-1 to TRBJ1-2; 7 nucleotides agree with TRBD1. This CDR3 region has 14 residues. The germline gives CDR1 DFQATT, CDR2 SNEGSKA (reference sequence). The V and J ends lost 0 bases and 4 bases, in that order; junction bases with no gene match: 5. The CDR3 DNA reads TGCAGTGCTAGAGAATCCGACAGGGTCTATGGCTACACCTTC. Translation gives CSARESDRVYGYTF.